The 10 T cell receptor beta chains in this list originate from one sample, sequenced in a study of long-term antiretroviral therapy in people with HIV. Version v3.0 of the immunoSEQ assay ran at survey level. Only in-frame clones appear in the TCRdb table, and some are missing; sequencing was by immunoSEQ multiplex PCR. The sample comprises about 39,000 clones, approximately 85% of which are singletons, and about 5.7% rests with the top ten. The material sequenced was unsorted PBMCs, taken 3.1 years after starting antiretroviral therapy. Receptor source: a woman aged 45-59 years with HIV.

This clone appeared a few times. The V and J genes are TRBV27 and TRBJ1-2; 7 bases align to TRBD1. Germline-derived CDR1 and CDR2 are MNHEY and SMNVEV (reference sequence). The V segment lost 7 bases and the J segment 4 bases; nucleotides outside the gene matches: 9. The CDR3 is 14 amino acids. CDR3: CASNPRAGGYGYTF. The DNA of the CDR3 is TGTGCCAGCAACCCACGGGCAGGGGGCTATGGCTACACCTTC.

This rearrangement joins TRBV7-3 to TRBJ1-1; D is perhaps TRBD1 (5 bases). V lost 1 base to trimming and J lost 3 bases, with 12 bases between them. CDR3 length: 15 residues. Germline values: CDR1 SGHTA, CDR2 FQGTGA. DNA for the CDR3: TGTGCCAGCAGCTTAAACGGCAGGGTAGACACTGAAGCTTTCTTT. It is translated as CASSLNGRVDTEAFF. Based on the CDR3 plus reference TRBV7-3 and TRBJ1-1, the full variable domain is GAGVSQTPSNKVTEKGKYVELRCDPISGHTALYWYRQSLGQGPEFLIYFQGTGAADDSGLPNDRFFAVRPEGSVSTLKIQRTERGDSAVYLCASSLNGRVDTEAFFGQGTRLTVV.

The genes are TRBV7-2 and TRBJ1-1; perhaps TRBD1 as D (6 bases). CDR1 is SGHTA and CDR2 is FQGNSA in the germline V gene. This CDR3 is 15 amino acids long. V shed 3 bases and J shed 5 bases, with 16 bases lying between them. CDR3 loop: CASSLARGAGTEAFF. DNA for the CDR3: TGTGCCAGCAGCTTGGCCCGGGGGGCTGGGACTGAAGCTTTCTTT.

The V and J genes are TRBV11-1 and TRBJ2-1, with D possibly being TRBD1 or TRBD2 (5 bases each). Trimming stripped 5 bases from V and 8 bases from J, with 13 bases between. Germline CDR1 SGHAT, CDR2 FQDESV (reference sequence). The CDR3 is made up of 13 amino acids. This chain's CDR3 is CASSLRGRDEQFF. The CDR3 bases are TGTGCCAGCAGCCTACGGGGCAGGGATGAGCAGTTCTTC.

The table lists this clone with a few counts. V gene TRBV6-4 combines with J gene TRBJ1-6; TRBD1 is a possible D gene (5 bases). Germline-derived CDR1 and CDR2 are MRHNA and SNTAGT. V lost 4 bases to trimming and J lost 7 bases, with 8 bases between them. The CDR3 loop spans 13 amino acids. CDR3 region: CASSVEGNSPLHF. The CDR3 DNA is TGTGCCAGCAGTGTGGAGGGGAATTCACCCCTCCACTTT.

The rearrangement joins TRBV11-2 to TRBJ1-4; TRBD1 matches at 9 bases. J was trimmed by 3 bases and V by 2 bases; bases with no gene match: 13. CDR1 and CDR2 from the germline V gene are SGHAT and FQNNGV. The CDR3 runs 19 residues. DNA of the CDR3: TGTGCCAGCAGCTTAAGACAGGGGGTCGCTCACCGGGCTAATGAAAAACTGTTTTTT. Amino acids: CASSLRQGVAHRANEKLFF.

This chain joins TRBV10-3 and TRBJ1-2; D unresolved. Trimming removed 2 bases at V and 0 bases at J, with 7 bases between. CDR3 length equals 14 residues. Germline values: CDR1 ENHRY, CDR2 SYGVKD. The CDR3 nucleotides are TGTGCCATCAGTGAGACAGCCTCTAACTATGGCTACACCTTC. Protein product: CAISETASNYGYTF.

This chain connects TRBV5-1 to TRBJ2-7, with a tentative D call TRBD2 (6 bases). The CDR3 is 15 residues long. CDR1 is SGHRS, CDR2 YFSETQ, per germline. V was trimmed by 7 bases and J by 0 bases, leaving 17 bases between them. The CDR3 spells CASCAGLGGSYEQYF. The CDR3 nucleotides read TGCGCCAGCTGCGCTGGACTGGGGGGCTCCTACGAGCAGTACTTC.

V and J are TRBV28 and TRBJ1-1; possibly TRBD1 for D (6 bases). Trimming took 4 bases from V and 6 from J, leaving 24 bases between them. The CDR3 has 17 residues. Per the germline V gene, CDR1 is MDHEN and CDR2 is SYDVKM. CDR3 loop: CASSSSRRGAYFSEAFF. The CDR3 region has the DNA TGTGCCAGCAGTTCATCCCGTAGGGGGGCGTACTTCTCTGAAGCTTTCTTT.

The chain joins TRBV5-1 to TRBJ2-3, with 11 bases fitting TRBD2. The J segment lost 0 bases and the V segment lost 6 bases, leaving 3 bases of the junction unmatched. CDR1 and CDR2 from the germline V gene are SGHRS and YFSETQ. The CDR3 is made up of 15 amino acids. The CDR3 spells CASTTSGASTDTQYF. The CDR3 nucleotides read TGCGCCAGCACGACTAGCGGGGCTAGCACAGATACGCAGTATTTT.